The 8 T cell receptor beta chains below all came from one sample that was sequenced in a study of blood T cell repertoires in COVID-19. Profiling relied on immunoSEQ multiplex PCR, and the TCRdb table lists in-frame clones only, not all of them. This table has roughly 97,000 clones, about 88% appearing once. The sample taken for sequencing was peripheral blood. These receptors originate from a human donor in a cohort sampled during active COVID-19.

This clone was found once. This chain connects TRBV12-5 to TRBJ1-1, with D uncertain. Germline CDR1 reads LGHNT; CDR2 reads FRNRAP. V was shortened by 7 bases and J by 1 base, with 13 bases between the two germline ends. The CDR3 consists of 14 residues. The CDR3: CASASRRENTEAFF. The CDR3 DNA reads TGTGCTAGTGCCTCGAGAAGAGAGAACACTGAAGCTTTCTTT.

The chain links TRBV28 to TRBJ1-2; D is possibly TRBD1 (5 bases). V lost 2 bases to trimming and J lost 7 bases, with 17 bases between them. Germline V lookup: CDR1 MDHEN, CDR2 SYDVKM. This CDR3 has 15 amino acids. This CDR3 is CASSLPGSRTGGYTF. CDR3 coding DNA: TGTGCCAGCAGTTTACCAGGGTCTCGGACCGGTGGCTACACCTTC.

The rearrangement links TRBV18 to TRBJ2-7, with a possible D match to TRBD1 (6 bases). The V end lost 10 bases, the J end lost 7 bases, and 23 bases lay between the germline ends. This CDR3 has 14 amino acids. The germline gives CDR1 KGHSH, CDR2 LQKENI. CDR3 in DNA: TGTGCCACCAGACCCGTAGGGGGAGAAGGAGAGCAGTACTTC. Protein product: CATRPVGGEGEQYF. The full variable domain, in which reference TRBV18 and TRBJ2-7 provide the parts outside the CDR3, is NAGVMQNPRHLVRRRGQEARLRCSPMKGHSHVYWYRQLPEEGLKFMVYLQKENIIDESGMPKERFSAEFPKEGPSILRIQQVVRGDSAAYFCATRPVGGEGEQYFGPGTRLTVT.

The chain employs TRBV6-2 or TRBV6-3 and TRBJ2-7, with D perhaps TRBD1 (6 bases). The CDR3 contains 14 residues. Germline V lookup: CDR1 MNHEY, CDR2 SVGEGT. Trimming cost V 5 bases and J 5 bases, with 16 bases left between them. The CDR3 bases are TGTGCCAGCAGTCACCAGGGGCGGGTCAACGAGCAGTACTTC. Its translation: CASSHQGRVNEQYF.

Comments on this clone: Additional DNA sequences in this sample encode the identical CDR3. CDR3 nucleotides: TGTGCCAGCAGCGTGGGGACTAGCGGAGATTACAATGAGCAGTTCTTC. It translates to CASSVGTSGDYNEQFF. This chain connects TRBV9 to TRBJ2-1, with 11 positions matching TRBD2. The CDR3 is 16 residues long. Germline loops: CDR1 SGDLS, CDR2 YYNGEE. Trimming at V came to 2 bases and at J to 4 bases, leaving 5 bases not matched to a gene. Based on the CDR3 plus reference TRBV9 and TRBJ2-1, the full variable domain is DSGVTQTPKHLITATGQRVTLRCSPRSGDLSVYWYQQSLDQGLQFLIQYYNGEERAKGNILERFSAQQFPDLHSELNLSSLELGDSALYFCASSVGTSGDYNEQFFGPGTRLTVL.

For the CDR3, the DNA is TGTGCCTGGAGGCCGGGAGAGACCCAGTACTTC. Residues: CAWRPGETQYF. The chain has TRBV30 and TRBJ2-5; D is uncertain. The CDR3 extends over 11 amino acids. Germline V gene sequence: CDR1 GTSNPN, CDR2 SVGIG (reference sequence). Trimming shortened V by 3 bases and J by 4 bases, and 6 bases separated the two germline ends. The complete variable domain, with remaining parts taken from reference TRBV30 and TRBJ2-5, reads SQTIHQWPATLVQPVGSPLSLECTVEGTSNPNLYWYRQAAGRGLQLLFYSVGIGQISSEVPQNLSASRPQDRQFILSSKKLLLSDSGFYLCAWRPGETQYFGPGTRLLVL.

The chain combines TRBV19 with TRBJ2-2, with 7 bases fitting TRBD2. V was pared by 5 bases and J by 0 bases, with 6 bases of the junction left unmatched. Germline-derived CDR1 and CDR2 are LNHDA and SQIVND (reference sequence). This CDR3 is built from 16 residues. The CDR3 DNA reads TGTGCCAGTAGTGACATTAGCGGGTCGAACACCGGGGAGCTGTTTTTT. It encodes CASSDISGSNTGELFF.

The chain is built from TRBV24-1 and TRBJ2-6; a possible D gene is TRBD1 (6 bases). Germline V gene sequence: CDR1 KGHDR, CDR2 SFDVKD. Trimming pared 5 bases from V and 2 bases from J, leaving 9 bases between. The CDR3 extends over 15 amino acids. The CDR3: CATSGGHAGANVLTF. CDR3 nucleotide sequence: TGTGCCACCAGTGGGGGACACGCTGGGGCCAACGTCCTGACTTTC.